The sequence of this TCR beta chain was determined in a study of metastatic and nonmetastatic thyroid tumors (TCRdb year 2020). With regard to the full study: For patients with malignant and with benign thyroid disease, the researchers compared repertoires between peripheral blood samples and tumor or nodule tissue samples.

CDR1 and CDR2, per the germline V gene (reference sequence), are GTSNPN and SVGIG. The CDR3 spans 16 residues, counting both ends. Only CDR3 DNA remains: 48 bases, in frame from the first base. From V the trimming removes 1 base and from J it removes 0 bases, while the gene matches leave 3 bases of the junction unaccounted for. Study-level results and caveats: TCR beta diversity was reported as significantly higher in malignant tumors than in benign nodules, in both blood and tumor samples.

No treatment had been received by any patient before thyroid surgery. Using T-cell receptor beta sequencing, the researchers looked back retrospectively at clinical samples from patients, gathered between about 2012 and 2019. Library generation was performed with PCR. The listed sequencing device is Illumina HiSeq 4000. High-throughput sequencing was used to profile the CDR3 region of the TCR beta-chain in every patient. Per the original workflow: CDR3 differences across clinicopathological groups were used to build a classifier for discriminating distant-metastatic papillary thyroid cancer patients. Repertoire diversity was assessed with the Shannon index, and tumor-blood repertoire similarity with the Morisita-Horn index. TCRdb took the public reads, trimmed them with fastp at Q25, ran MiXCR for clone calling and kept in-frame beta chains. These V and J calls rely on TCRdb rather than the paper's analysis. In this sample the table shows roughly 58,000 clones, approximately 4.1% of which occur a single time. The ten largest make up approximately 20% of the sample.

This clone was picked up a small number of times. Its antigen remains unidentified. Possible read error: a much larger clone is one base away. As the CDR3 is not closed by the conserved phenylalanine or tryptophan, this likely results from a read error. Sequenced sample: blood. This receptor was taken from a female donor with papillary thyroid cancer or a benign thyroid nodule (not recorded which). Some clones in this sample may be carry-over from other donors' samples. This sequence uses TRBV30 and TRBJ2-3, and 11 junctional nucleotides match TRBD2. The DNA sequence is given as TGTGCCTGGAGTGCATGGACTAGCGGGAGCACAGATACGCAGTATTCT. This encodes CAWSAWTSGSTDTQYS.